This T cell receptor beta chain was obtained from a study of shared clonotypes between healthy human individuals. Study background: Three CD4 naive, three CD4 memory, two CD8 naive and one CD8 memory plate were used per donor. Study-wide points: Generation of non-shared clonotypes was less probable than generation of clonotypes shared by all four donors. A few donors had around 5.2% of their naive CD4 clonotypes in common.

An assay was performed, and its level was deep. Sequencing used immunoSEQ multiplex PCR; TCRdb keeps in-frame clones, though not all of them. The table includes about 520,000 clones, 90% to 96% detected once. CDR1 MNHEY and CDR2 SMNVEV come from the germline V gene (reference sequence). CDR3 length: 11 residues. J gave up 9 bases and V 3 bases, and 0 bases lay outside the gene matches. As concerns this clone: Its matching antigen is unknown.

Sequenced material: naive CD4+ T cells sorted from blood. As to subset: CD45RA+ positively selected. V and J are TRBV27 and TRBJ1-1; the match to TRBD1 covers 8 bases. This TCR was recovered from a woman aged 25 to 39 in good health. Here the CDR3 reads CASSFRGQAFF. The CDR3, as DNA: TGTGCCAGCAGTTTCAGGGGGCAAGCTTTCTTT.